The next 13 T cell receptor beta chains were all read from a single sample in a study of OX40 agonist ivuxolimab in advanced cancers. Using immunoSEQ multiplex PCR, the repertoire was profiled, and TCRdb retains in-frame clones only, with some absent. The data hold some 86,000 clones, with around 90% observed a single time. Sequencing was performed on CD4+ or CD8+ T cells sorted from blood, taken in a trial of the OX40 agonist ivuxolimab. These receptor sequences come from an adult with an advanced solid tumor such as melanoma, head and neck, liver or kidney cancer.

V and J are TRBV7-3 and TRBJ2-4; D remains ambiguous. V was pared by 4 bases and J by 6 bases, with 13 bases between. Germline V gene sequence: CDR1 SGHTA, CDR2 FQGTGA. The CDR3 sequence is 14 residues long. The CDR3 reads CASSYGRVPNIQYF. Written as DNA, the CDR3 is TGTGCCAGCAGCTACGGACGGGTCCCAAACATTCAGTACTTC. Based on the CDR3 plus reference TRBV7-3 and TRBJ2-4, the full variable domain is GAGVSQTPSNKVTEKGKYVELRCDPISGHTALYWYRQSLGQGPEFLIYFQGTGAADDSGLPNDRFFAVRPEGSVSTLKIQRTERGDSAVYLCASSYGRVPNIQYFGAGTRLSVL.

V gene TRBV6-4 combines with J gene TRBJ2-1, with a possible D match to TRBD1 (6 bases). This CDR3 is 12 amino acids long. Germline CDR1 is MRHNA and CDR2 is SNTAGT. The V gene lost 7 bases and the J gene lost 6 bases, with 10 bases spanning the gap. The CDR3 protein is CASKGTTNEQFF. The CDR3 DNA follows: TGTGCCAGCAAGGGGACAACCAATGAGCAGTTCTTC.

The chain recombines TRBV28 with TRBJ2-7; possible D gene TRBD2, 6 bases. The CDR3 runs to 16 residues. Trimming took 5 bases from V and 2 from J, leaving 19 bases between them. CDR1 and CDR2 (germline): MDHEN, SYDVKM. CDR3 loop: CASSPIDFRGTYEQYF. The CDR3, as DNA: TGTGCCAGCAGTCCTATTGACTTCCGGGGGACCTACGAGCAGTACTTC. Full variable domain (outside the CDR3, taken from reference TRBV28 and TRBJ2-7): DVKVTQSSRYLVKRTGEKVFLECVQDMDHENMFWYRQDPGLGLRLIYFSYDVKMKEKGDIPEGYSVSREKKERFSLILESASTNQTSMYLCASSPIDFRGTYEQYFGPGTRLTVT.

In DNA, the CDR3 is TGTGCCAGCAGTTTATCAGGGACCCAGGTCCTGACTTTC. This gives the protein CASSLSGTQVLTF. The chain combines TRBV28 with TRBJ2-6, with D perhaps TRBD1 or TRBD2 (5 bases each). Trimming took off 1 base at V and 13 bases at J, with 11 bases between the two ends. The V gene's germline CDR1 is MDHEN and CDR2 SYDVKM. The CDR3 has 13 amino acids.

The rearrangement uses TRBV28 and TRBJ2-7, with 11 bases lining up with TRBD1. The CDR3 extends over 15 amino acids. Germline V gives CDR1 MDHEN, CDR2 SYDVKM. Losses at the gene ends were 4 bases for V and 7 bases for J; bases not matched to a gene: 9. The CDR3 sequence: CASSSSGQGAKEQYF. CDR3 nucleotides: TGTGCCAGCAGTTCCTCCGGACAGGGGGCTAAAGAGCAGTACTTC.

The V gene is TRBV28, the J gene TRBJ1-5; weak D call: TRBD1 (6 bases). The CDR3 runs 16 residues. The germline gives CDR1 MDHEN, CDR2 SYDVKM. Trimming removed 3 bases from V and 6 bases from J, with 18 bases in between. CDR3 DNA: TGTGCCAGCAGTTTCTTTCAGAGGGGAGGGGGTCAGCCCCAGCATTTT. Translation gives CASSFFQRGGGQPQHF.

V usage is TRBV9 and J usage is TRBJ2-2, with D possibly being TRBD1 (5 bases). The CDR3 length is 15 residues. Trimming pared 0 bases from V and 5 bases from J, leaving 11 bases between. Germline values: CDR1 SGDLS, CDR2 YYNGEE. The chain's CDR3 is CASSVEAGRTGELFF. The CDR3 DNA is TGTGCCAGCAGCGTAGAGGCAGGGCGAACCGGGGAGCTGTTTTTT. Complete variable domain (other parts from reference TRBV9 and TRBJ2-2): DSGVTQTPKHLITATGQRVTLRCSPRSGDLSVYWYQQSLDQGLQFLIQYYNGEERAKGNILERFSAQQFPDLHSELNLSSLELGDSALYFCASSVEAGRTGELFFGEGSRLTVL.

V is TRBV7-9 and J is TRBJ2-7, with D perhaps matching TRBD1 (6 bases). The V gene's germline CDR1 is SEHNR and CDR2 FQNEAQ (reference sequence). V was trimmed by 1 base and J by 2 bases, leaving 12 bases between them. The CDR3 consists of 15 residues. The CDR3 sequence: CASSLDRAATYEQYF. The CDR3, as DNA: TGTGCCAGCAGCTTAGACAGGGCAGCAACCTACGAGCAGTACTTC.

The chain uses TRBV14 and TRBJ1-2, with D uncertain. The germline V gene has CDR1 SGHDN and CDR2 FVKESK. The V end lost 4 bases, the J end lost 2 bases, and 5 bases lay between the germline ends. CDR3 size: 12 residues. DNA for the CDR3: TGTGCCAGCAGCCCCTCAAACTATGGCTACACCTTC. As protein: CASSPSNYGYTF.

This chain links TRBV19 with TRBJ1-5; 7 nucleotides line up with TRBD1. The CDR3 sequence is 12 residues long. Trimming cost V 6 bases and J 8 bases; bases outside gene matches: 4. CDR1 and CDR2 from the germline V gene are LNHDA and SQIVND (reference sequence). CDR3 protein: CASSPGGKPQHF. The CDR3 DNA is TGTGCCAGTAGCCCAGGGGGAAAGCCCCAGCATTTT.

The J gene is TRBJ2-1, the V gene TRBV27, with D unresolved. V was shortened by 5 bases and J by 0 bases, with 14 bases between the two germline ends. The CDR3 length is 16 residues. The germline gives CDR1 MNHEY, CDR2 SMNVEV (reference sequence). CDR3 DNA: TGTGCCAGCAGTCCCCCCCGTAGGGTCTCCTACAATGAGCAGTTCTTC. Its translation: CASSPPRRVSYNEQFF.

The chain is built from TRBV19 and TRBJ2-4, with D maybe TRBD2 (6 bases). V was cut by 7 bases and J by 6 bases, with 19 bases left in between. This CDR3 has 15 amino acids. Germline V gene lookup returns CDR1 LNHDA and CDR2 SQIVND (reference sequence). CDR3 nucleotide sequence: TGTGCCAGTAAGACTAGTTCGGGGCTCAGAAACATTCAGTACTTC. Translated: CASKTSSGLRNIQYF.

The chain couples TRBV6-1 to TRBJ1-2; no clear D. There are 11 residues in the CDR3. V was trimmed by 10 bases and J by 4 bases, leaving 10 bases between them. CDR1 is MNHNS, CDR2 SASEGT, per germline. CDR3 residues: CATGVVYGYTF. CDR3 coding DNA: TGTGCCACTGGAGTGGTCTATGGCTACACCTTC.